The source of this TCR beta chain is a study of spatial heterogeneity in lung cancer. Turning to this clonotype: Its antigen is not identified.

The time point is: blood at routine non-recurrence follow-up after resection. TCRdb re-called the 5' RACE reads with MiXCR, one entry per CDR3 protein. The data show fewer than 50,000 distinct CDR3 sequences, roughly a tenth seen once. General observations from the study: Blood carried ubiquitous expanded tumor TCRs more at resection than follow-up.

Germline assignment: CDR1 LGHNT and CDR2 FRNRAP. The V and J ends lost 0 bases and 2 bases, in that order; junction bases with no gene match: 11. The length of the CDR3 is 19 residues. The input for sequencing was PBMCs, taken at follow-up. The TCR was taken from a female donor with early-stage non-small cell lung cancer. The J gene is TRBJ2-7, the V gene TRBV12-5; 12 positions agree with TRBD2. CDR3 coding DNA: TGTGCTAGTGGTTTGGTACGGGAACTAGCGGGGGGAAAAACCTACGAGCAGTACTTC. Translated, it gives CASGLVRELAGGKTYEQYF.